These 8 T cell receptor beta chains were all obtained from the same sample, sequenced in a study of T cell repertoires in aging, cancer and after chemotherapy. Amplification of TCR beta used genomic DNA extracted from peripheral blood. TRB rearrangements spanning V, D and J were amplified using mixed TRB-A/B primers. TCRdb re-derived calls from the multiplex PCR reads in MiXCR, one entry per CDR3 protein. The table has roughly 3,400 distinct CDR3 sequences, roughly 30% seen once. Source material: blood. These receptors were obtained from a human donor with a solid tumor.

This clonotype rates as medium-sized (0.01 to 0.1%). The chain joins TRBV29-1 to TRBJ2-5; D is unresolved. The CDR3 is 12 residues long. Germline CDR1 reads SQVTM; CDR2 reads ANQGSEA. Trimming cost V 5 bases and J 5 bases, with 12 bases left between them. CDR3 amino acids: CSVLSPHETQYF. DNA of the CDR3: TGCAGCGTTCTGAGTCCCCACGAGACCCAGTACTTC.

There are a few counts of this clonotype. This chain links TRBV15 with TRBJ1-1; D unresolved. The CDR3 runs 12 residues. The germline CDR1 and CDR2 sequences are LNHNV and YYDKDF (reference sequence). V dropped 1 base and J dropped 5 bases, with 5 bases sitting between them. For the CDR3, the DNA is TGTGCCACCAGCAGAGGTGGGACTGAAGCTTTCTTT. It codes for CATSRGGTEAFF.

This chain joins TRBV12-3 or TRBV12-4 and TRBJ2-7; tentative D call: TRBD2 (5 bases). This CDR3 has 15 residues. V was pared by 6 bases and J by 2 bases, with 17 bases between. CDR3: CASSPLSSGPYEQYF. The CDR3, as DNA: TGTGCCAGCAGCCCCCTTTCGAGCGGTCCCTACGAGCAGTACTTC.

The chain joins TRBV6-5 to TRBJ2-5, with 7 bases that match TRBD1. Germline CDR1 is MNHEY and CDR2 is SVGAGI. This CDR3 spans 12 amino acids. V was pared by 4 bases and J by 10 bases, with 6 bases of the junction left unmatched. This CDR3 reads CASSFRAGGQYF. DNA of the CDR3: TGTGCCAGCAGTTTCAGGGCAGGGGGCCAGTACTTC.

Only one count was recorded for this clonotype. This chain uses TRBV15 with TRBJ2-7; 14 positions match TRBD2. After removal of 0 bases from V and 3 bases from J, the junction contained 7 bases not matched to a gene. CDR3 length: 18 residues. Per germline, CDR1 LNHNV and CDR2 YYDKDF (reference sequence). The CDR3 DNA sequence: TGTGCCACCAGCAGAGACCGACTAGCGGGGGGGGGGGGCTACGAGCAGTACTTC. As protein: CATSRDRLAGGGGYEQYF.

The chain has TRBV28 and TRBJ2-7; a weak D match, TRBD1 (6 bases). Trimming removed 6 bases from V and 0 bases from J, with 6 bases in between. The CDR3 runs to 12 residues. Germline V gene sequence: CDR1 MDHEN, CDR2 SYDVKM. This CDR3 reads CASRQGSYEQYF. In DNA, the CDR3 is TGTGCCAGCAGACAGGGCTCCTACGAGCAGTACTTC.

This chain joins TRBV20-1 and TRBJ2-7, with D possibly TRBD1 on 5 matching bases. The CDR3 has 11 residues. CDR1 DFQATT and CDR2 SNEGSKA come from the germline V gene (reference sequence). Deletions cut 6 bases from V and 3 bases from J, with 9 bases between. In nucleotides, the CDR3 is TGCAGTGCCAAAAGGGGCTACGAGCAGTACTTC. This gives the protein CSAKRGYEQYF.

V gene TRBV14 combines with J gene TRBJ2-2; D is unclear. Trimming cost V 1 base and J 7 bases, with 10 bases left between them. Germline-derived CDR1 and CDR2 are SGHDN and FVKESK. The CDR3 is 14 residues long. The CDR3 protein is CASSQVVAVGELFF. The CDR3 DNA reads TGTGCCAGCAGCCAAGTGGTAGCTGTCGGGGAGCTGTTTTTT. The full variable domain, in which reference TRBV14 and TRBJ2-2 provide the parts outside the CDR3, is EAGVTQFPSHSVIEKGQTVTLRCDPISGHDNLYWYRRVMGKEIKFLLHFVKESKQDESGMPNNRFLAERTGGTYSTLKVQPAELEDSGVYFCASSQVVAVGELFFGEGSRLTVL.